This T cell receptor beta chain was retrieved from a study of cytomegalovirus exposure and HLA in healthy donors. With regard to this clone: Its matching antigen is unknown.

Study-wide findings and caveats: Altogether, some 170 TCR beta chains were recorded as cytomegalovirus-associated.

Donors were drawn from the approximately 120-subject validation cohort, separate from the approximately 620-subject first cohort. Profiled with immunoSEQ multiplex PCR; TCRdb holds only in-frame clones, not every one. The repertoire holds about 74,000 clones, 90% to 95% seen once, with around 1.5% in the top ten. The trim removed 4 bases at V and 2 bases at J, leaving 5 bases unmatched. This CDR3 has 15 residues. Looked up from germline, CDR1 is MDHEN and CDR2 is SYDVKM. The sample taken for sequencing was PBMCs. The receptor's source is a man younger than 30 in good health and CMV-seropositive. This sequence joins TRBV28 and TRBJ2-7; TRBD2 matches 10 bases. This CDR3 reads CASSSSSGGTYEQYF. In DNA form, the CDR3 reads TGTGCCAGCAGTTCTTCTAGCGGGGGTACCTACGAGCAGTACTTC.